The 20 T cell receptor beta chains given below trace back to one sample, sequenced in a study of long-term antiretroviral therapy in people with HIV. Version v3.0 of the immunoSEQ assay was performed at survey level. This table comes from immunoSEQ multiplex PCR, and its TCRdb copy is limited to in-frame clones, with some not included. Of around 20,000 clones detected, more than 80% appear once; the ten largest clones hold roughly 18%. The material sequenced was unsorted PBMCs, taken 0.6 years after starting antiretroviral therapy. These receptors were obtained from a woman aged 18-29 years with HIV.

V and J are TRBV14 and TRBJ2-1; perhaps D is TRBD1 or TRBD2 (5 bases each). The CDR3 runs 15 residues. Germline V gene lookup returns CDR1 SGHDN and CDR2 FVKESK. Trimming took off 1 base at V and 5 bases at J, with 12 bases between the two ends. In DNA form, the CDR3 reads TGTGCCAGCAGCCAAGGGCCCGAGGGACACAATGAGCAGTTCTTC. Translation gives CASSQGPEGHNEQFF.

CDR3 coding DNA: TGTGCCATCAGCGGGGGGGCCACGGGGGAGACCCAGTACTTC. As protein: CAISGGATGETQYF. V is TRBV10-3 and J is TRBJ2-5; 8 nucleotides agree with TRBD2. Germline trimming cut 6 bases from V and 5 bases from J; bases unmatched to any gene: 8. The CDR3 sequence is 14 residues long. Germline lookup yields CDR1 ENHRY and CDR2 SYGVKD.

This chain links TRBV5-6 with TRBJ1-1; D is ambiguous. The CDR3 sequence is 14 residues long. V was cut by 3 bases and J by 1 base, with 10 bases left in between. From germline, CDR1 is SGHDT and CDR2 YYEEEE. The CDR3 bases are TGTGCCAGCAGCTGGGCACGGGGGAACACTGAAGCTTTCTTT. Amino acids: CASSWARGNTEAFF.

The chain is built from TRBV4-1 and TRBJ2-1, with TRBD1 matching 9 bases. V shed 0 bases and J 4 bases; nucleotides not matched to a gene: 7. Germline V gives CDR1 MGHRA, CDR2 YSYEKL. This CDR3 is 17 amino acids long. CDR3 protein: CASSQDPGQGDYNEQFF. CDR3 coding DNA: TGCGCCAGCAGCCAAGATCCGGGACAGGGAGATTACAATGAGCAGTTCTTC.

This chain links TRBV2 with TRBJ2-3; D gene unclear. The V gene lost 3 bases and the J gene lost 1 base, with 5 bases spanning the gap. The CDR3 length is 13 residues. The germline V gene encodes CDR1 SNHLY and CDR2 FYNNEI. The CDR3 protein is CASSEVGTDTQYF. The DNA for the CDR3 is TGTGCCAGCAGTGAGGTAGGCACAGATACGCAGTATTTT.

V is TRBV5-8 and J is TRBJ2-7; 7 nucleotides agree with TRBD1. The J segment lost 0 bases and the V segment lost 4 bases, leaving 7 bases of the junction unmatched. The length of the CDR3 is 15 residues. Germline loops: CDR1 SGHTS, CDR2 YDEGEE. CDR3 sequence: CASSEQGLGSYEQYF. CDR3 sequence (DNA): TGTGCCAGCAGCGAACAGGGGTTGGGCTCCTACGAGCAGTACTTC.

The gene calls are TRBV5-1 and TRBJ2-7; 10 bases line up with TRBD1. This CDR3 region has 15 residues. V lost 3 bases, J lost 4 bases, and 7 bases stayed unmatched. Germline V gene lookup returns CDR1 SGHRS and CDR2 YFSETQ. The CDR3 protein is CASSSRQGARYEQYF. As DNA, the CDR3 is TGCGCCAGCAGCTCAAGACAGGGGGCGCGATACGAGCAGTACTTC.

This chain connects TRBV5-1 to TRBJ2-5; 7 nucleotides line up with TRBD1. V was pared by 2 bases and J by 2 bases, with 6 bases of the junction left unmatched. The germline V gene has CDR1 SGHRS and CDR2 YFSETQ. CDR3 length: 15 amino acids. This CDR3 is CASSFAKDRQETQYF. The CDR3 nucleotides read TGCGCCAGCAGCTTTGCTAAGGACAGGCAAGAGACCCAGTACTTC.

The chain carries TRBV11-2 and TRBJ2-1; 13 bases are a match to TRBD2. V lost 1 base to trimming and J lost 8 bases; unmatched junction nucleotides: 14. CDR3 length: 19 amino acids. Germline-derived CDR1 and CDR2 are SGHAT and FQNNGV. The CDR3 loop reads CASSLGRLRTSGSTDEQFF. The CDR3 nucleotides are TGTGCCAGCAGCTTAGGACGGCTAAGGACTAGCGGGAGCACGGATGAGCAGTTCTTC.

The genes are TRBV28 and TRBJ2-5; D gene uncertain. Near its end, the DNA agrees better with TRBJ2-7, so the J call may be wrong. Germline CDR1 and CDR2: MDHEN and SYDVKM. This CDR3 spans 11 amino acids. CDR3 bases: TGTGCCAGCAGTAGTACATACGAGCAGTACTTC. Amino acids: CASSSTYEQYF.

This chain uses TRBV9 with TRBJ2-1; tentatively, D is TRBD2 (6 bases). This CDR3 spans 19 amino acids. Trimming pared 4 bases from V and 0 bases from J, leaving 23 bases between. CDR1 is SGDLS, CDR2 YYNGEE, per germline. CDR3 coding DNA: TGTGCCAGCAGCTATAACGAAGCCGGGGGAGTGAGCTCCTACAATGAGCAGTTCTTC. Amino acids: CASSYNEAGGVSSYNEQFF.

This clone occurred a few times. The V gene is TRBV4-1, the J gene TRBJ2-2; tentative D call: TRBD2 (6 bases). The length of the CDR3 is 16 residues. Germline CDR1 is MGHRA and CDR2 is YSYEKL. Trimming removed 0 bases from V and 6 bases from J, with 14 bases in between. The CDR3 spells CASSQDASGVAGELFF. The CDR3 coding sequence is TGCGCCAGCAGCCAAGATGCGTCGGGAGTGGCCGGGGAGCTGTTTTTT.

The chain carries TRBV7-2 and TRBJ1-2; 9 bases agree with TRBD1. The CDR3 contains 15 residues. CDR1 SGHTA and CDR2 FQGNSA come from the germline V gene. J lost 8 bases, V lost 4 bases, and 11 bases had no gene match. This CDR3 is CASSSRRQGDGGYTF. DNA of the CDR3: TGTGCCAGCAGCTCCCGAAGACAGGGGGATGGAGGCTACACCTTC.

The V and J genes are TRBV6-1 and TRBJ1-1; no definite D call. V was shortened by 5 bases and J by 0 bases, with 10 bases between the two germline ends. The CDR3 sequence is 14 residues long. Germline V gene data show CDR1 as MNHNS and CDR2 as SASEGT. The chain's CDR3 is CASSMGRMNTEAFF. DNA of the CDR3: TGTGCCAGCAGTATGGGGAGGATGAACACTGAAGCTTTCTTT.

The V and J genes are TRBV2 and TRBJ2-1; TRBD1 aligns across 7 bases. The V segment lost 3 bases and the J segment 7 bases; nucleotides outside the gene matches: 6. The CDR3 sequence is 14 residues long. Germline V gives CDR1 SNHLY, CDR2 FYNNEI. The CDR3 spells CASSERQGRNEQFF. CDR3 DNA: TGTGCCAGCAGTGAGAGACAGGGTCGGAATGAGCAGTTCTTC.

V is TRBV2 and J is TRBJ2-1; D is ambiguous. V was pared by 3 bases and J by 5 bases, with 5 bases between. CDR3 size: 12 residues. Germline loops: CDR1 SNHLY, CDR2 FYNNEI. The CDR3 DNA sequence: TGTGCCAGCAGTGATACCCACAATGAGCAGTTCTTC. This codes for CASSDTHNEQFF.

The V call is TRBV29-1, the J call TRBJ1-2; 10 bases fit TRBD1. The CDR3 totals 14 residues. Per the germline V gene, CDR1 is SQVTM and CDR2 is ANQGSEA. J gave up 1 base and V 4 bases, and 3 bases lay outside the gene matches. The chain's CDR3 is CSVVGTGVNYGYTF. CDR3 DNA sequence: TGCAGCGTTGTCGGGACAGGGGTTAACTATGGCTACACCTTC.

The gene calls are TRBV6-1 and TRBJ1-1; 9 bases align to TRBD1. Germline V gene data show CDR1 as MNHNS and CDR2 as SASEGT. This CDR3 is 15 amino acids long. With V trimmed by 6 bases and J by 1 base, 6 bases remained unmatched. The CDR3 spells CASSGTGRGNTEAFF. CDR3 DNA: TGTGCCAGCAGCGGGACAGGGAGGGGGAACACTGAAGCTTTCTTT.

This clone occurred once. The chain has TRBV6-1 and TRBJ1-5; 7 nucleotides line up with TRBD1. J gave up 7 bases and V 2 bases, and 2 bases lay outside the gene matches. The V gene's germline CDR1 is MNHNS and CDR2 SASEGT. This CDR3 is 13 amino acids long. The CDR3 DNA reads as TGTGCCAGCAGTGAACAGGGGGTGCAGCCCCAGCATTTT. It codes for CASSEQGVQPQHF.

The chain has TRBV6-1 and TRBJ2-1; 11 bases are shared with TRBD2. The J segment lost 6 bases and the V segment lost 4 bases, leaving 5 bases of the junction unmatched. The CDR3 sequence is 15 residues long. The germline V gene encodes CDR1 MNHNS and CDR2 SASEGT. The CDR3 loop reads CASSAQTSGSNEQFF. The DNA for the CDR3 is TGTGCCAGCAGTGCACAAACTAGCGGGAGCAATGAGCAGTTCTTC.